The next 10 T cell receptor beta chains were all read from a single sample in a study of blood T cells in healthy people across ages. Sample-barcoded 5' priming and a J-beta primer mix drove a second PCR of 7 to 11 cycles. One entry per CDR3 protein results from TCRdb running MiXCR on the 5' RACE reads. The sample carries some 1.5 million distinct CDR3 sequences, roughly 30% recorded once. Sequencing was performed on blood. The receptors were sampled from a woman aged 25 to 39 in good health.

V and J are TRBV3-1 and TRBJ2-3, with D perhaps TRBD1 (8 bases). Germline V gene sequence: CDR1 LGHDT, CDR2 YNNKEL (reference sequence). The V gene lost 2 bases and the J gene lost 10 bases, with 19 bases spanning the gap. The CDR3 sequence is 15 residues long. CDR3 DNA: TGTGCCAGCAGCCAAACAGGGGGGGCCGTGTCTGCGCAGTATTTT. It codes for CASSQTGGAVSAQYF.

About this clonotype itself: It may be a read error: a sequence one base away is much more abundant. The chain couples TRBV10-3 to TRBJ2-7, with TRBD2 identical over 9 bases. Germline-derived CDR1 and CDR2 are ENHRY and SYGVKD. The CDR3 loop spans 18 amino acids. The DNA for the CDR3 is TGTTCCATCAGGCCCGCCGACTTTAGCGGGGGACAACCCTACGAGCAGTACTTC. Its translation: CSIRPADFSGGQPYEQYF.

The genes are TRBV30 and TRBJ1-1; unclear D gene. Looked up from germline, CDR1 is GTSNPN and CDR2 is SVGIG (reference sequence). This CDR3 is 15 amino acids long. V lost 1 base, J lost 1 base, and 13 bases lay in between. The CDR3 coding sequence is TGTGCCTGGAGTGCGGTGGTTGTAAGGAACACTGAAGCTTTCTTT. It specifies CAWSAVVVRNTEAFF. Looking up the rest from reference TRBV30 and TRBJ1-1 gives the full variable domain: SQTIHQWPATLVQPVGSPLSLECTVEGTSNPNLYWYRQAAGRGLQLLFYSVGIGQISSEVPQNLSASRPQDRQFILSSKKLLLSDSGFYLCAWSAVVVRNTEAFFGQGTRLTVV.

As for this clonotype: The junction and the germline gene differ at one end; a read error may be behind it. V usage is TRBV5-5 and J usage is TRBJ2-1; no firm D call. Germline V CDR1 and CDR2: SGHKS, YYEKEE (reference sequence). CDR3 length equals 12 residues. The CDR3: CASSSALNGQFF. The CDR3 coding sequence is TGTGCCAGCAGCTCAGCATTGAATGGGCAGTTCTTC.

The rearrangement links TRBV12-3 or TRBV12-4 to TRBJ1-3; a weak D match, TRBD1 (6 bases). Deletions cut 1 base from V and 0 bases from J, with 13 bases between. The CDR3 sequence is 17 residues long. The CDR3 sequence is CASSLEGGQNSGNTIYF. CDR3 bases: TGTGCCAGCAGTTTAGAGGGGGGCCAGAACTCTGGAAACACCATATATTTT.

This clonotype has only a few counts. The genes are TRBV29-1 and TRBJ1-1; 7 bases map to TRBD1. CDR1 and CDR2 from the germline V gene are SQVTM and ANQGSEA. Trimming at V came to 5 bases and at J to 1 base, leaving 4 bases not matched to a gene. CDR3 length equals 13 residues. The CDR3 nucleotides are TGCAGCGTTAAGGAGGGGGCGAACACTGAAGCTTTCTTT. Residues: CSVKEGANTEAFF.

This clonotype was observed many times. The chain couples TRBV6-2 or TRBV6-3 to TRBJ1-5, with D possibly matching TRBD1 (6 bases). V was shortened by 6 bases and J by 0 bases, with 12 bases between the two germline ends. The CDR3 runs to 15 residues. The germline V gene has CDR1 MNHEY and CDR2 SVGEGT. The CDR3 bases are TGTGCCAGCAGAGGGGGACTGGTTAGCAATCAGCCCCAGCATTTT. Its protein product is CASRGGLVSNQPQHF.

The chain carries TRBV11-2 and TRBJ1-1; D is perhaps TRBD1 (6 bases). The CDR3 runs to 14 residues. V lost 3 bases and J lost 4, with 12 bases in between. Germline CDR1 reads SGHAT; CDR2 reads FQNNGV. In DNA form, the CDR3 reads TGTGCCAGCAGCTTTTCAGGGGATATCACTGAAGCTTTCTTT. This translates into CASSFSGDITEAFF.

This clonotype was counted only a few times. This rearrangement joins TRBV3-1 to TRBJ2-7; 12 bases are shared with TRBD1. The CDR3 contains 14 residues. After removal of 7 bases from V and 7 bases from J, the junction contained 8 bases not matched to a gene. The germline V gene encodes CDR1 LGHDT and CDR2 YNNKEL (reference sequence). The CDR3 DNA is TGTGCCAGCACCCTGGGACAGGGGGCTGGGGAGCAGTACTTC. This encodes CASTLGQGAGEQYF.

This clonotype has ten or more counts. This chain uses TRBV28 with TRBJ1-2; 9 nucleotides agree with TRBD1. This CDR3 is built from 17 residues. Germline CDR1 MDHEN, CDR2 SYDVKM. The J segment lost 5 bases and the V segment lost 5 bases, leaving 15 bases of the junction unmatched. CDR3 amino acids: CASSPRSGTGQSYGYTF. CDR3 nucleotide sequence: TGTGCCAGCAGTCCTCGATCGGGGACAGGGCAATCGTATGGCTACACCTTC.